A selection of T cell receptor beta chains follows, all from one sample in a study of cytomegalovirus exposure and HLA in healthy donors. TCRdb's table, derived via immunoSEQ multiplex PCR, lists solely in-frame clones and lacks some. The table shows about 150,000 clones, with around 81% occurring only once. Sequences were obtained from PBMCs. The receptors were gathered from a middle-aged woman in good health and CMV-seropositive. CDR3s include the opening cysteine and the closing phenylalanine or tryptophan. D genes are given only for firm matches. Some rows have no size entry. The others give once, few or many, or a class for an expanded clone.

>TRBJ1-1|TRBV18|-|-
TGTGCCAGCTCACCGTACAAGGGGGACACTGAAGCTTTCTTT
CASSPYKGDTEAFF
>TRBJ2-7|TRBV7-6|-|-
TGTGCCAGCAGCTACAACCCACAGGGTACCTACGAGCAGTACTTC
CASSYNPQGTYEQYF
>TRBJ1-3|TRBV6-5|-|once
TGTGCCAGCAGTTATTGGGGGGCTGGAAACACCATATATTTT
CASSYWGAGNTIYF
>TRBJ2-7|TRBV19|TRBD2|-
TGTGCCAGTAGTATAGATCCCACTAGCGACGAGCAGTACTTC
CASSIDPTSDEQYF
>TRBJ1-4|TRBV27|-|-
TGTGCCACCGGACAGCTGGGGACTAATGAAAAACTGTTTTTT
CATGQLGTNEKLFF
>TRBJ2-7|TRBV11-2|-|-
TGTGCCAGCAGCTTAGTCGTACGGGACATAAACTACGAGCAGTACTTC
CASSLVVRDINYEQYF
>TRBJ1-5|TRBV19|TRBD1|-
TGTGCCAGTAGTATACGACAGGGTTATAGCAATCAGCCCCAGCATTTT
CASSIRQGYSNQPQHF
>TRBJ2-3|TRBV27|TRBD2|-
TGTGCCAGCAGTTCCTCTAGCGGTGATAGGACAGATACGCAGTATTTT
CASSSSSGDRTDTQYF
>TRBJ2-2|TRBV7-6|-|-
TGTGCCAGCAGCTCCCTACGGACCGGGGAGCTGTTTTTT
CASSSLRTGELFF
>TRBJ1-1|TRBV5-4|TRBD1|-
TGTGCCAGCAGCCCCGCGGGACAGCTGAACACTGAAGCTTTCTTT
CASSPAGQLNTEAFF
>TRBJ2-3|TRBV28|-|-
TGTGCCAGCAGTTTATCAGGGGGGACAGATACGCAGTATTTT
CASSLSGGTDTQYF
>TRBJ2-7|TRBV7-8|TRBD2|-
TGTGCCAGCAGCTTAGCGCCCGGGGGGGAGAACGAGCAGTACTTC
CASSLAPGGENEQYF
>TRBJ2-2|TRBV9|TRBD1|-
TGTGCCAGCAGCGTAACCCCCACAGGGGTGGGCACCGGGGAGCTGTTTTTT
CASSVTPTGVGTGELFF
>TRBJ2-1|TRBV6-1|TRBD2|-
TGTGCCAGCAGTGAAGCCCCGGGACTAGCTATCCATGAGCAGTTCTTC
CASSEAPGLAIHEQFF
>TRBJ2-7|TRBV11-2|TRBD1|-
TGTGCCAGCAGCCGCGGGCCCCCGACAGGGTCTACCTACGAGCAGTACTTC
CASSRGPPTGSTYEQYF
>TRBJ1-2|TRBV30|TRBD1|-
TGTGCCTGGAGTGTAACCTGGGACAGGGGTAACTATGGCTACACCTTC
CAWSVTWDRGNYGYTF
>TRBJ2-5|TRBV29-1|TRBD2|-
TGCAGCGTTGAACCTAGCGGGAGAGAGACCCAGTACTTC
CSVEPSGRETQYF
>TRBJ2-3|TRBV28|TRBD2|once
TGTGCCAGCAGTCGCGGGAGAACAGATACGCAGTATTTT
CASSRGRTDTQYF
>TRBJ2-1|TRBV19|TRBD2|-
TGTGCCAGTAGTAGAGTGAGACTAGCGGGGGATCTATCCTACAATGAGCAGTTCTTC
CASSRVRLAGDLSYNEQFF
>TRBJ1-2|TRBV6-5|TRBD1|-
TGTGCCAGCAGTCACTGGGACAGGAGAGGCTACACCTTC
CASSHWDRRGYTF
>TRBJ2-1|TRBV7-3|TRBD2|-
TGTGCCAGCAGCCCCGGGACTAGCTATGAGCAGTTCTTC
CASSPGTSYEQFF
>TRBJ2-3|TRBV9|-|-
TGTGCCAGCAGCGCCCAGTTTAACCCAGGGGATACGCAGTATTTT
CASSAQFNPGDTQYF
>TRBJ1-5|TRBV18|-|-
TGTGCCAGCACGGGGACATTTAATCAGCCCCAGCATTTT
CASTGTFNQPQHF
>TRBJ1-2|TRBV19|-|-
TGTGCCAGTAGTATAGGCAGGGACTATGGCTACACCTTC
CASSIGRDYGYTF
>TRBJ1-2|TRBV6-1|TRBD1|-
TGTGCCAGCAGTGATGGCCCGGGACAGCCGATAGGGTATGGCTACACCTTC
CASSDGPGQPIGYGYTF
>TRBJ2-1|TRBV2|-|-
TGTGCCAGCCGGACTGCGCGCAATGAGCAGTTCTTC
CASRTARNEQFF
>TRBJ1-1|TRBV15|-|-
TGTGCCACCAGCATCTTAGCGGGAATGAACACTGAAGCTTTCTTT
CATSILAGMNTEAFF
>TRBJ2-7|TRBV7-2|-|-
TGTGCCAGCAAGGGAGACGAGCAGTACTTC
CASKGDEQYF
>TRBJ2-5|TRBV9|-|-
TGTGCCAGCAGCGTGGGGCTAGCGAGTACCTTCCAAGAGACCCAGTACTTC
CASSVGLASTFQETQYF
>TRBJ1-1|TRBV11-3|-|-
TGTGCCAGCAGCTTAACGGGGAAGACTGAAGCTTTCTTT
CASSLTGKTEAFF
>TRBJ1-2|TRBV5-1|TRBD1|once
TGCGCCAGCAGCTTGGACCGGGGACAGGCTGGCTACACCTTC
CASSLDRGQAGYTF
>TRBJ1-1|TRBV25-1|TRBD1|-
TGTGCCAGCGCTATGACAGGGGTAACTGAAGCTTTCTTT
CASAMTGVTEAFF